Below, one T cell receptor beta chain is given with its context. The data are from a study of blood T cell repertoires in COVID-19. Study as a whole: PBMCs, B-cell-depleted T cells, or T cells were the source of the cDNA or gDNA that made up the material.

Participants' reported clinical history set cohort assignment. Recovery among Cohort 3 donors was established by two negative PCRs, clearance, or symptom resolution. This CDR3 has 13 amino acids. The germline V and J ends were trimmed by 3 bases and 6 bases, with 13 bases remaining between them. From germline, CDR1 is SGDLS and CDR2 YYNGEE. In the authors' methods: Reference gene primer amplification in the assay estimated nucleated cell counts. Profiled with immunoSEQ multiplex PCR; TCRdb holds only in-frame clones, not every one. That table furnishes V, J and clone size, whereas the DNA furnished D and trimming. This table has some 390,000 clones, roughly nine tenths appearing once.

The sample consisted of PBMCs or T cells enriched from blood (not recorded which). The receptor comes from a young man who had recovered from COVID-19. The genes are TRBV9 and TRBJ2-7, with D possibly TRBD2 on 5 matching bases. The CDR3 DNA reads TGTGCCAGCAGCGCCCCTTCTAGCCTCGAGCAGTACTTC. Amino acids: CASSAPSSLEQYF.